Below, 29 T cell receptor beta chains from the same sample are listed, as sequenced in a study of blood T cell repertoires in COVID-19. The assay was immunoSEQ multiplex PCR, and TCRdb's table has in-frame clones only and misses some. The repertoire holds under 300,000 clones, with about 88% as singletons. Sequenced: peripheral blood. The receptors derive from a man aged 18 to 30 with active or convalescent COVID-19.

The chain is built from TRBV10-2 and TRBJ2-3; D possibly corresponds to TRBD1 (7 bases). The CDR3 runs 13 residues. V was shortened by 10 bases and J by 3 bases, with 14 bases between the two germline ends. CDR1 and CDR2 (germline): WSHSY, SAAADI. The DNA of the CDR3 is TGCGCCATAACCAGGGGGGTGACAGATACGCAGTATTTT. It translates to CAITRGVTDTQYF.

The rearrangement joins TRBV27 to TRBJ2-1; the D gene is possibly TRBD1 (6 bases). The germline CDR1 and CDR2 sequences are MNHEY and SMNVEV (reference sequence). The CDR3 length is 13 residues. The ends were cut back, 8 bases at V and 8 bases at J, with 16 bases in the middle. Written as DNA, the CDR3 is TGTGCCAGCCATGGGCTACAGGGCCATGAGCAGTTCTTC. Translating gives CASHGLQGHEQFF.

V gene TRBV30 combines with J gene TRBJ1-6, with D perhaps matching TRBD1 (6 bases). Germline loops: CDR1 GTSNPN, CDR2 SVGIG (reference sequence). This CDR3 spans 13 amino acids. V was pared by 5 bases and J by 7 bases, with 12 bases between. CDR3 sequence reads: CAWVDRLNSPLHF. The CDR3 DNA sequence: TGTGCCTGGGTGGACAGACTAAATTCACCCCTCCACTTT.

In this sample, this clone turned up once. V and J are TRBV10-3 and TRBJ1-1, with D possibly TRBD1 on 6 matching bases. Germline-derived CDR1 and CDR2 are ENHRY and SYGVKD. The germline V and J ends were trimmed by 5 bases and 1 base, with 17 bases remaining between them. CDR3 size: 16 residues. This chain's CDR3 is CAISQLMGHGNTEAFF. Here the CDR3 DNA reads TGTGCCATCAGTCAACTGATGGGACACGGGAACACTGAAGCTTTCTTT.

V and J are TRBV7-3 and TRBJ2-2, with D possibly TRBD2 on 5 matching bases. This CDR3 spans 16 amino acids. CDR1 and CDR2 from the germline V gene are SGHTA and FQGTGA. The ends were cut back, 1 base at V and 5 bases at J, with 14 bases in the middle. This CDR3 reads CASSLMGGSETGELFF. DNA for the CDR3: TGTGCCAGCAGCTTAATGGGCGGGTCCGAGACCGGGGAGCTGTTTTTT.

This clone has just one count. The chain is built from TRBV24-1 and TRBJ2-3; 11 positions match TRBD2. The J segment lost 1 base and the V segment lost 4 bases, leaving 12 bases of the junction unmatched. Germline V gene lookup returns CDR1 KGHDR and CDR2 SFDVKD. The CDR3 is made up of 19 amino acids. The CDR3 spells CATSDQTLAGVLGTDTQYF. CDR3 in DNA: TGTGCCACCAGTGACCAAACACTAGCGGGAGTATTGGGCACAGATACGCAGTATTTT.

This chain links TRBV29-1 with TRBJ2-3, with D possibly being TRBD2 (6 bases). Trimming removed 3 bases at V and 2 bases at J, with 12 bases between. The CDR3 sequence is 14 residues long. From germline, CDR1 is SQVTM and CDR2 ANQGSEA. In nucleotides, the CDR3 is TGCAGCGTTGATGTCGGGGGTCCCACAGATACGCAGTATTTT. It specifies CSVDVGGPTDTQYF.

The V call is TRBV4-2, the J call TRBJ1-5, with a tentative D call TRBD1 (5 bases). CDR3 size: 14 residues. Between the trimmed V and J ends, which lost 1 base and 7 bases, there was a span of 11 bases. CDR1 and CDR2 from the germline V gene are LGHNA and YNFKEQ. The DNA for the CDR3 is TGTGCCAGCAGCCAAGGGGGGGATAAGCAGCCCCAGCATTTT. Protein: CASSQGGDKQPQHF.

V is TRBV7-9 and J is TRBJ2-1; 7 bases are shared with TRBD1. The CDR3 has 14 residues. CDR1 and CDR2 from the germline V gene are SEHNR and FQNEAQ (reference sequence). Unmatched junction bases numbered 11, after V lost 8 bases and J lost 7 bases. The CDR3 bases are TGTGCCAGCGGATCCGACAGGGTGGGTAATGAGCAGTTCTTC. It codes for CASGSDRVGNEQFF.

V and J are TRBV7-9 and TRBJ1-1; D is unclear. CDR1 SEHNR and CDR2 FQNEAQ come from the germline V gene (reference sequence). This CDR3 has 14 residues. V lost 6 bases, J lost 11 bases, and 22 bases lay in between. DNA of the CDR3: TGTGCCAGCAGATCTACAGTGGCCGGTCGAGGGGCTTTCTTT. This gives the protein CASRSTVAGRGAFF. Using reference TRBV7-9 and TRBJ1-1 for the parts outside the CDR3, the full variable domain is DTGVSQNPRHKITKRGQNVTFRCDPISEHNRLYWYRQTLGQGPEFLTYFQNEAQLEKSRLLSDRFSAERPKGSFSTLEIQRTEQGDSAMYLCASRSTVAGRGAFFGQGTRLTVV.

V gene TRBV12-5 combines with J gene TRBJ2-3; TRBD1 aligns across 11 bases. The V and J ends lost 8 bases and 5 bases, in that order; junction bases with no gene match: 6. The CDR3 is 14 residues long. Looked up from germline, CDR1 is LGHNT and CDR2 is FRNRAP. The CDR3 region is CASQRTGGLDTQYF. The CDR3 bases are TGTGCTAGTCAAAGGACAGGGGGCCTAGATACGCAGTATTTT.

J is TRBJ2-3 and V is TRBV19; 10 nucleotides align to TRBD2. Germline CDR1 and CDR2: LNHDA and SQIVND (reference sequence). The CDR3 totals 14 residues. Trimming cost V 8 bases and J 5 bases; bases outside gene matches: 7. DNA for the CDR3: TGTGCCAGTGGTCTAGCGGGAGACGTAGATACGCAGTATTTT. Amino acid sequence: CASGLAGDVDTQYF.

This clone was observed a handful of times. The chain joins TRBV29-1 to TRBJ1-1; tentatively, D is TRBD1 (5 bases). V gave up 7 bases and J gave up 2 bases, with 17 bases separating them. The CDR3 runs to 14 residues. Germline V CDR1 and CDR2: SQVTM, ANQGSEA. The CDR3 DNA follows: TGCAGCGGTGGTAGTGGGGCTCTCAACACTGAAGCTTTCTTT. Amino acid sequence: CSGGSGALNTEAFF.

This chain links TRBV5-1 with TRBJ1-2; the D gene is possibly TRBD1 (6 bases). Looked up from germline, CDR1 is SGHRS and CDR2 is YFSETQ. V was trimmed by 0 bases and J by 7 bases, leaving 10 bases between them. CDR3 size: 13 residues. CDR3 in amino acids: CASSLGQAVGYTF. The CDR3 DNA reads TGCGCCAGCAGCTTGGGACAGGCCGTTGGCTACACCTTC. Drawing the rest from reference TRBV5-1 and TRBJ1-2, the complete variable domain is KAGVTQTPRYLIKTRGQQVTLSCSPISGHRSVSWYQQTPGQGLQFLFEYFSETQRNKGNFPGRFSGRQFSNSRSEMNVSTLELGDSALYLCASSLGQAVGYTFGSGTRLTVV.

This clone has just a few counts. The rearrangement uses TRBV6-1 and TRBJ1-6; D remains unclear. This CDR3 contains 16 residues. V shed 2 bases and J shed 9 bases, with 17 bases lying between them. Germline V gives CDR1 MNHNS, CDR2 SASEGT. This CDR3 reads CASSELALQAGSPLHF. As DNA, the CDR3 is TGTGCCAGCAGTGAATTGGCTCTCCAGGCGGGTTCACCCCTCCACTTT.

V is TRBV3-1 (or the pseudogene TRBV3-2) and J is TRBJ2-4, with D maybe TRBD2 (7 bases). CDR3 size: 16 residues. Per the germline V gene, CDR1 is LGHDT and CDR2 is YNNKEL (reference sequence). Trimming took 4 bases from V and 6 from J, leaving 19 bases between them. This chain's CDR3 is CASSPQGQGRGNIQYF. DNA for the CDR3: TGTGCCAGCAGCCCTCAAGGTCAGGGGAGGGGAAACATTCAGTACTTC.

V usage is TRBV5-4 and J usage is TRBJ2-1; D unresolved. Germline loops: CDR1 SGHNT, CDR2 YYREEE (reference sequence). V was cut by 4 bases and J by 6 bases, with 8 bases left in between. This CDR3 has 12 amino acids. CDR3 in amino acids: CASSIISNEQFF. In DNA, the CDR3 is TGTGCCAGCAGCATCATTAGCAATGAGCAGTTCTTC.

The chain is built from TRBV14 and TRBJ2-6; D is uncertain. Germline V gene sequence: CDR1 SGHDN, CDR2 FVKESK. The CDR3 runs to 15 residues. Deletions cut 5 bases from V and 0 bases from J, with 8 bases between. CDR3 sequence reads: CASSKYISGANVLTF. The CDR3, as DNA: TGTGCCAGCAGCAAGTACATCTCTGGGGCCAACGTCCTGACTTTC.

The chain links TRBV6-6 to TRBJ1-1; TRBD1 might be the D (6 bases). Germline loops: CDR1 MNHNY, CDR2 SVGAGI (reference sequence). V shed 9 bases and J shed 2 bases, with 16 bases lying between them. The CDR3 covers 14 residues. The CDR3 DNA sequence: TGTGCCAGTAAGGGACACCAGGGAAACACTGAAGCTTTCTTT. It yields the protein CASKGHQGNTEAFF.

In DNA form, the CDR3 reads TGTGCCAGCAGTTTTCATAGGGAGAATGAGCAGTTCTTC. As protein: CASSFHRENEQFF. The chain links TRBV6-5 to TRBJ2-1; possibly TRBD2 for D (5 bases). The germline CDR1 and CDR2 sequences are MNHEY and SVGAGI. Trimming removed 4 bases from V and 7 bases from J, with 11 bases in between. The CDR3 runs to 13 residues.

V gene TRBV24-1 combines with J gene TRBJ2-7; 7 bases map to TRBD2. CDR1 is KGHDR and CDR2 is SFDVKD in the germline V gene. The CDR3 loop spans 13 amino acids. Germline trimming cut 4 bases from V and 6 bases from J; bases unmatched to any gene: 5. The CDR3 spells CATSEWTSTEQYF. DNA of the CDR3: TGTGCCACCAGTGAATGGACTAGTACCGAGCAGTACTTC.

The chain carries TRBV19 and TRBJ2-7; the D gene is possibly TRBD1 (6 bases). The germline gives CDR1 LNHDA, CDR2 SQIVND (reference sequence). The CDR3 contains 13 residues. V lost 1 base and J lost 7, with 11 bases in between. CDR3 coding DNA: TGTGCCAGTAGTATAGGTAGCCAGGGGGAGCAGTACTTC. Protein: CASSIGSQGEQYF.

This rearrangement joins TRBV4-1 to TRBJ1-1; 11 positions agree with TRBD1. The CDR3 has 18 residues. CDR1 and CDR2 (germline): MGHRA, YSYEKL. Trimming at V came to 3 bases and at J to 1 base, leaving 10 bases not matched to a gene. In DNA, the CDR3 is TGCGCCAGCAGCCAGGAGGAGATAGGGACAGGGGGGAACACTGAAGCTTTCTTT. This codes for CASSQEEIGTGGNTEAFF.

The chain couples TRBV13 to TRBJ2-5; tentative D call: TRBD2 (6 bases). The CDR3 contains 14 residues. V was trimmed by 5 bases and J by 2 bases, leaving 12 bases between them. Germline CDR1 and CDR2: PRHDT and FYEKMQ (reference sequence). CDR3 residues: CASSPVRGQETQYF. The CDR3 DNA sequence: TGTGCCAGCAGCCCCGTTCGGGGGCAAGAGACCCAGTACTTC.

The DNA for the CDR3 is TGTGCCAGCAGATCCAGCGGGCAAGAGACCCAGTACTTC. Its protein product is CASRSSGQETQYF. This chain joins TRBV2 and TRBJ2-5; D is perhaps TRBD2 (6 bases). CDR1 is SNHLY, CDR2 FYNNEI, per germline. The CDR3 runs 13 residues. Trimming took off 6 bases at V and 2 bases at J, with 10 bases between the two ends.

This clone was counted a single time. The J gene is TRBJ1-1, the V gene TRBV18; perhaps TRBD1 as D (6 bases). This CDR3 has 13 amino acids. V lost 8 bases and J 5 bases, leaving 15 bases between the germline ends. The germline CDR1 and CDR2 sequences are KGHSH and LQKENI. CDR3 amino acids: CASDSGEGTEAFF. CDR3 nucleotide sequence: TGTGCCAGCGATTCAGGGGAGGGAACTGAAGCTTTCTTT.

The chain has TRBV6-5 and TRBJ1-5; no firm D call. This CDR3 is 12 amino acids long. V gave up 5 bases and J gave up 2 bases, with 4 bases separating them. Germline values: CDR1 MNHEY, CDR2 SVGAGI. Here the CDR3 DNA reads TGTGCCAGCAGTACAGGCAATCAGCCCCAGCATTTT. Protein sequence: CASSTGNQPQHF.

The CDR3 protein is CASSNSGRAGADEQFF. CDR3 nucleotides: TGTGCCAGCAGCAATAGCGGGAGGGCAGGTGCAGATGAGCAGTTCTTC. This chain uses TRBV7-9 with TRBJ2-1, with 11 bases matching TRBD2. CDR3 size: 16 residues. The trim removed 5 bases at V and 8 bases at J, leaving 11 bases unmatched. Germline V gives CDR1 SEHNR, CDR2 FQNEAQ (reference sequence).

V is TRBV12-3 or TRBV12-4 and J is TRBJ2-7; 7 bases are shared with TRBD1. V shed 6 bases and J 7 bases; nucleotides not matched to a gene: 9. The CDR3 has 13 residues. For the CDR3, the DNA is TGTGCCAGCAGCCCGACAGGGAACCCAGAGCAGTACTTC. It encodes CASSPTGNPEQYF.